This T cell receptor (beta chain) was observed in a study of cytomegalovirus exposure and HLA in healthy donors. Findings of the study overall: Rare TCR sequences predominated, though certain public TCRs were found in many donors. With later analysis, a missense DCLRE1C variant became linked to TCR beta V- and J-gene trimming. Analyzed later, most CMV-associated TCR beta chains appeared HLA-restricted.

The PCR ran on 60 Vbeta and 13 Jbeta primers. The repertoire was sequenced with immunoSEQ multiplex PCR; TCRdb's copy has only in-frame clones and lacks some. The repertoire holds about 69,000 clones, 55% to 75% seen once, with roughly 9.8% in the top ten. Remarks on this clone: As yet, its antigen is unknown.

Losses at the gene ends were 6 bases for V and 0 bases for J; bases not matched to a gene: 7. The length of the CDR3 is 15 residues. Germline lookup yields CDR1 SQVTM and CDR2 ANQGSEA. The receptor's source is a woman aged 30 to 39 in good health and CMV-seronegative. This sequence joins TRBV29-1 and TRBJ2-2, with 7 bases fitting TRBD1. The sequencing input was PBMCs. The CDR3 DNA is TGCAGCGTACACGACAGGGCAGCGAACACCGGGGAGCTGTTTTTT. This encodes CSVHDRAANTGELFF.